Listed below are T cell receptor beta chains from one sample, sequenced in a study of healthy donors' naive CD4 and CD8 T cells. TCRdb used MiXCR to reprocess the reads, holding one entry per CDR3 protein. The sample consists of about 180,000 distinct CDR3 sequences, around 74% of them appearing once. Sequenced material: naive CD4+ and CD8+ T cells sorted from blood, pooled from several donors. The origin of the receptors is a pool of human donors in good health; the sample pools cells from several healthy donors. Both conserved end residues are part of each CDR3. The D gene is left open where the match is weak. Rows give clone size only sometimes, using once, few, many, or a class for an expanded clone.

>NA|TRBD1|TRBJ2-7|TRBV6-5
TGTGCCAGCAGTTACGGGGACAGGGATTACGAGCAGTACTTC
CASSYGDRDYEQYF
>NA|TRBD2|TRBJ2-1|TRBV6-6
TGTGCCAGCAGTTATTCTCGACTAGCGAAGAAATCCTACAATGAGCAGTTCTTC
CASSYSRLAKKSYNEQFF
>NA|NA|TRBJ2-2|TRBV6-1
TGTGCCAGCACCCCGGGGAGGAACACCGGGGAGCTGTTTTTT
CASTPGRNTGELFF
>NA|NA|TRBJ1-5|TRBV27
TGTGCCAGCAGTTTATTGATCGGGGATCAGCCCCAGCATTTT
CASSLLIGDQPQHF
>NA|TRBD1|TRBJ2-7|TRBV11-2
TGTGCCAGCAGCTTCCGGGACAGCTCCTACGAGCAGTACTTC
CASSFRDSSYEQYF
>few|NA|TRBJ2-7|TRBV6-5
TGTGCCAGCAGCACCTCGGACCAGCTTGGCGAGCAGTACTTC
CASSTSDQLGEQYF
>NA|NA|TRBJ1-3|TRBV6-1
TGTGCCAGCAGTGAAGACCCCTATGGAAACACCATATATTTT
CASSEDPYGNTIYF
>NA|NA|TRBJ2-1|TRBV29-1
TGCAGCGTTGAAGTGCGTTACAATGAGCAGTTCTTC
CSVEVRYNEQFF
>NA|TRBD1|TRBJ2-6|TRBV29-1
TGCAGCGTTTCCGGGACAGGGGATGCTGGGGCCAACGTCCTGACTTTC
CSVSGTGDAGANVLTF
>NA|TRBD1|TRBJ2-7|TRBV29-1
TGCAGCGCTTCAGACAGGGTTCAGTACGAGCAGTACTTC
CSASDRVQYEQYF
>NA|TRBD1|TRBJ2-7|TRBV18
TGTGCCAGCTCAGACGGGACAGAGTACGAGCAGTACTTC
CASSDGTEYEQYF
>few|NA|TRBJ2-3|TRBV7-2
TGTGCCAGCAGCTCGTGGGGAGGAGGGAGCACAGATACGCAGTATTTT
CASSSWGGGSTDTQYF
>NA|NA|TRBJ2-2|TRBV29-1
TGCAGCGTTCTAAATTTTACCACCGGGGAGCTGTTTTTT
CSVLNFTTGELFF
>few|TRBD1|TRBJ2-3|TRBV29-1
TGCAGCGTTCTTTCGGGACAGAGCACAGATACGCAGTATTTT
CSVLSGQSTDTQYF
>NA|NA|TRBJ2-1|TRBV6-2/TRBV6-3
TGTGCCAGCAGTTACCGCGGCGCTTTTCGAGGGAATGAGCAGTTCTTC
CASSYRGAFRGNEQFF
>few|NA|TRBJ2-1|TRBV6-2/TRBV6-3
TGTGCCAGCAGTTCGGGACTGAACAATGAGCAGTTCTTC
CASSSGLNNEQFF
>NA|NA|TRBJ2-1|TRBV24-1
TGTGCCACCAGTGACAATACACCGGAGGGACACAATGAGCAGTTCTTC
CATSDNTPEGHNEQFF
>NA|NA|TRBJ2-7|TRBV19
TGTGCCAGTAGTTGGGACACCCGGGGTGAGCAGTACTTC
CASSWDTRGEQYF
>NA|NA|TRBJ1-5|TRBV6-2/TRBV6-3
TGTGCCAGCAGTTACTCACAGGGTGGTCAGCCCCAGCATTTT
CASSYSQGGQPQHF
>once|TRBD2|TRBJ2-5|TRBV19
TGTGCCAGTAGTACGCGGACTAGCGGTCAAGAGACCCAGTACTTC
CASSTRTSGQETQYF
>NA|NA|TRBJ2-3|TRBV29-1
TGCAGCGTTGAAGATCGCAGGCTCTATAGGACAGATACGCAGTATTTT
CSVEDRRLYRTDTQYF
>few|NA|TRBJ1-3|TRBV19
TGTGCCAGTCCCCAGAGCTCTGGAAACACCATATATTTT
CASPQSSGNTIYF
>NA|TRBD2|TRBJ2-3|TRBV29-1
TGCAGCGTCTTCCTTTTACCCGCTAGCGGGACTACAGATACGCAGTATTTT
CSVFLLPASGTTDTQYF
>few|NA|TRBJ2-5|TRBV5-1
TGCGCCAGCAGCTTGGTTTCGGGGCAAGAGACCCAGTACTTC
CASSLVSGQETQYF
>NA|NA|TRBJ2-7|TRBV29-1
TGCAGCGTTGTAAGGACCACCACCTACGAGCAGTACTTC
CSVVRTTTYEQYF
>NA|NA|TRBJ2-3|TRBV29-1
TGCAGCGTTGGCGGGGCTGGGGACAAGAGCACAGATACGCAGTATTTT
CSVGGAGDKSTDTQYF
>NA|NA|TRBJ1-5|TRBV5-5
TGTGCCAGCAGCTTGCAAAGTAGCAATCAGCCCCAGCATTTT
CASSLQSSNQPQHF
>once|TRBD2|TRBJ2-1|TRBV6-5
TGTGCCAGCAGTTACTCAGCGGGAGAATATTACAATGAGCAGTTCTTC
CASSYSAGEYYNEQFF
>NA|NA|TRBJ2-7|TRBV20-1
TGCAGTGCTTCCTCAGGGGTATGGGTAGACGAGCAGTACTTC
CSASSGVWVDEQYF
>once|NA|TRBJ2-7|TRBV29-1
TGCAGCGTTGAAGATCTCGGGGGAGTTAGGAACTACGAGCAGTACTTC
CSVEDLGGVRNYEQYF
>NA|NA|TRBJ1-2|TRBV10-3
TGTGCCATCAGTGGCCTCAGGAGTAACTATGGCTACACCTTC
CAISGLRSNYGYTF
>NA|TRBD2|TRBJ2-1|TRBV6-1
TGTGCCAGCAGTGAAATCCTAGCGGGGTATGAGCAGTTCTTC
CASSEILAGYEQFF
>NA|TRBD1|TRBJ2-3|TRBV30
TGTGCCTGGAGTCCCGGGACAGTGCTCACAGATACGCAGTATTTT
CAWSPGTVLTDTQYF
>NA|TRBD1|TRBJ1-2|TRBV27
TGTGCCAGCAGGACAGGGCCCCTCTATGGCTACACCTTC
CASRTGPLYGYTF
>NA|NA|TRBJ2-1|TRBV20-1
TGCAGTGCTAGGACTTCCTACAATGAGCAGTTCTTC
CSARTSYNEQFF
>NA|NA|TRBJ1-2|TRBV30
TGTGCCTGGTATCCCTACTTTGAAAACTATGGCTACACCTTC
CAWYPYFENYGYTF
>few|NA|TRBJ1-2|TRBV29-1
TGCAGCGTTGGTACGGAAGAGGGCTACACCTTC
CSVGTEEGYTF
>NA|NA|TRBJ2-5|TRBV5-6
TGTGCCAGCAGCTTGATGTTTCGGACACAAGAGACCCAGTACTTC
CASSLMFRTQETQYF
>once|NA|TRBJ2-7|TRBV29-1
TGCAGCGTTGTGGGAACGGGGGCCCAGTACTTC
CSVVGTGAQYF
>NA|NA|TRBJ2-7|TRBV20-1
TGCAGTGCTAGAGATAAGCCGGGAACTACCTACGAGCAGTACTTC
CSARDKPGTTYEQYF
>NA|TRBD1|TRBJ2-7|TRBV15
TGTGCCACCAGCAGCACAGGGGAAGTTGAGCAGTACTTC
CATSSTGEVEQYF
>NA|NA|TRBJ2-3|TRBV5-1
TGCGCCAGCCGACCGGGGCAGGGGATTCCGGATACGCAGTATTTT
CASRPGQGIPDTQYF
>NA|NA|TRBJ1-1|TRBV29-1
TGCAGCGTGCCCCGTAGAGGCAGGGGAATTGGAGCTTTCTTT
CSVPRRGRGIGAFF
>NA|TRBD1|TRBJ1-2|TRBV27
TGTGCCAGCAGTTTAAGGGACAGCTATGGCTACACCTTC
CASSLRDSYGYTF
>NA|TRBD1|TRBJ1-1|TRBV6-5
TGTGCCAGCAGTACTGGGACAGCCCAGAACACTGAAGCTTTCTTT
CASSTGTAQNTEAFF
>NA|NA|TRBJ2-3|TRBV5-5
TGTGCCAGCAGCTTGATCCGGGGCCGGGGCACAGATACGCAGTATTTT
CASSLIRGRGTDTQYF
>NA|NA|TRBJ1-2|TRBV10-3
TGTGCCATCCGATCGGTCGGCCAGAGGGTATCTGGCTACACCTTC
CAIRSVGQRVSGYTF
>NA|TRBD1|TRBJ2-7|TRBV29-1
TGCAGCGTGGGAAGGGACAGGGTCCACGAGCAGTACTTC
CSVGRDRVHEQYF
>NA|TRBD1|TRBJ1-3|TRBV30
TGTGCCTGGAGCGTAGGGACAGCTGGAAACACCATATATTTT
CAWSVGTAGNTIYF
>NA|NA|TRBJ1-1|TRBV29-1
TGCAGCGTCCGCCGTGACTCGAGGGACACTGAAGCTTTCTTT
CSVRRDSRDTEAFF
>once|NA|TRBJ2-1|TRBV6-1
TGTGCCATCAAGGGGTACTTCGATGAGCAGTTCTTC
CAIKGYFDEQFF
>few|TRBD1|TRBJ1-2|TRBV11-2
TGTGCCAGCAGCACCTTTGGACAGGGGGCGCGAGCGGAGAGTGGCTACACCTTC
CASSTFGQGARAESGYTF
>NA|TRBD1|TRBJ1-5|TRBV29-1
TGCAGCGTTTCCGACAGGGCTAGCAATCAGCCCCAGCATTTT
CSVSDRASNQPQHF
>NA|NA|TRBJ2-7|TRBV27
TGTGCCAGCAGTTTTGGTTTCTCCTACGAGCAGTACTTC
CASSFGFSYEQYF
>few|NA|TRBJ2-7|TRBV29-1
TGCAGCGTTTGCCAGACAGAGCGCAGTTTCTACGAGCAGTACTTC
CSVCQTERSFYEQYF
>once|NA|TRBJ1-3|TRBV20-1
TGCAGTGCTAGGCTGGCAGGCAAACTCTCTGGAAACACCATATATTTT
CSARLAGKLSGNTIYF
>NA|NA|TRBJ2-7|TRBV30
TGTGCCTGGAGTGATGGTTACGAGCAGTACTTC
CAWSDGYEQYF